A single T cell receptor (beta chain) is shown here with its context. Study processing details: Scientists estimated how many nucleated cells there were by amplifying reference gene primers. Generated by immunoSEQ multiplex PCR, the TCRdb table keeps only in-frame clones and is missing some. The V and J calls and clone size were taken over from that table, and D and trimming were inferred from the DNA. The sample carries more than 200,000 clones, 75% to 90% recorded once. These data are taken from a study of blood T cell repertoires in COVID-19. Study-wide context: T cells, B-cell-depleted T cells, or PBMCs supplied cDNA or gDNA.

Recovered status applied to Cohort 3 donors who had two consecutive negative PCRs. It also applied to those with clearance or with symptom resolution. Germline lookup yields CDR1 MNHEY and CDR2 SMNVEV (reference sequence). The CDR3 consists of 17 residues. After removal of 1 base from V and 4 bases from J, the junction contained 10 bases not matched to a gene. Material for sequencing was PBMCs or T cells enriched from blood (not recorded which). The origin of this receptor is a woman aged 30 to 39 who had recovered from COVID-19. The rearrangement links TRBV27 to TRBJ2-3; 8 positions match TRBD1. DNA of the CDR3: TGTGCCAGCAGTTTATTCTTCCAGGGGGCGGCTTCAGATACGCAGTATTTT. This translates into CASSLFFQGAASDTQYF.